This is a list of T cell receptor beta chains from one sample in a study of OX40 agonist ivuxolimab in advanced cancers. Assay: immunoSEQ multiplex PCR; the TCRdb copy retains only in-frame clones and omits some. The top ten clones hold 6.5% to 7.5% of a sample with 48,000 or so clones, approximately 91% of them seen once. The sample here was CD4+ or CD8+ T cells sorted from blood, taken in a trial of the OX40 agonist ivuxolimab. The source is an adult with an advanced solid tumor such as melanoma, head and neck, liver or kidney cancer. CDR3s include the opening cysteine and the closing phenylalanine or tryptophan. Fields, in order: J gene, CDR3 length, clone size, V gene, D gene, CDR3 DNA, CDR3 protein. D genes are given only for firm matches. Only part of the rows carry a size: once, few, many, or a class if the clone is expanded.

j_gene: TRBJ2-1
len: 15
abundance: .
v_gene: TRBV6-4
d_gene: TRBD2
CDR3nt: TGTGCCAGCAGTGACACTAGCGGGGGGTTAAGTGAGCAGTTCTTC
CDR3aa: CASSDTSGGLSEQFF

j_gene: TRBJ2-7
len: 15
abundance: .
v_gene: TRBV6-7
d_gene: .
CDR3nt: TGTGCCAGCAGTTACTCGAGTTCCAGGGTATACGAGCAGTACTTC
CDR3aa: CASSYSSSRVYEQYF

j_gene: TRBJ1-4
len: 11
abundance: .
v_gene: TRBV6-5
d_gene: .
CDR3nt: TGTGCCAGTGCGGAGGGCGAAAAACTGTTTTTT
CDR3aa: CASAEGEKLFF

j_gene: TRBJ1-6
len: 16
abundance: .
v_gene: TRBV5-8
d_gene: .
CDR3nt: TGTGCCAGCAGCTTGGGGAATACAGGGTATAATTCACCCCTCCACTTT
CDR3aa: CASSLGNTGYNSPLHF

j_gene: TRBJ1-4
len: 15
abundance: .
v_gene: TRBV18
d_gene: .
CDR3nt: TGTGCCAGCTCACCACCAAGGGAGTCGGGTGAAAAACTGTTTTTT
CDR3aa: CASSPPRESGEKLFF

j_gene: TRBJ2-3
len: 14
abundance: once
v_gene: TRBV7-9
d_gene: .
CDR3nt: TGTGCCAGCAGCAACGACGGTGGCACAGATACGCAGTATTTT
CDR3aa: CASSNDGGTDTQYF

j_gene: TRBJ1-1
len: 16
abundance: .
v_gene: TRBV13
d_gene: .
CDR3nt: TGTGCCAGCAGCGCCAACATGGGACCAATCGGCGGTGAAGCTTTCTTT
CDR3aa: CASSANMGPIGGEAFF

j_gene: TRBJ1-2
len: 11
abundance: .
v_gene: TRBV19
d_gene: .
CDR3nt: TGTGCCAGTAGTATCAACTATGGCTACACCTTC
CDR3aa: CASSINYGYTF

j_gene: TRBJ1-5
len: 15
abundance: few
v_gene: TRBV7-2
d_gene: .
CDR3nt: TGTGCCAGCAGCTTAGTAGGGCAGGGCAGGCAGCCCCAGCATTTT
CDR3aa: CASSLVGQGRQPQHF

j_gene: TRBJ1-4
len: 15
abundance: .
v_gene: TRBV19
d_gene: .
CDR3nt: TGTGCCAGTAGAAGAAGACAGGCAACTAATGAAAAACTGTTTTTT
CDR3aa: CASRRRQATNEKLFF

j_gene: TRBJ2-1
len: 14
abundance: .
v_gene: TRBV25-1
d_gene: .
CDR3nt: TGTGCCAGCAGTGCCGGGGCAGGGGTTGATGAGCAGTTCTTC
CDR3aa: CASSAGAGVDEQFF

j_gene: TRBJ2-7
len: 15
abundance: .
v_gene: TRBV27
d_gene: TRBD1
CDR3nt: TGTGCCAGCAGTTTATCGGGGACAGGGGCTGGGGAGCAGTACTTC
CDR3aa: CASSLSGTGAGEQYF

j_gene: TRBJ1-1
len: 16
abundance: .
v_gene: TRBV5-6
d_gene: .
CDR3nt: TGTGCCAGCAGCTTGGCCCTACAGGGTCTCAACACTGAAGCTTTCTTT
CDR3aa: CASSLALQGLNTEAFF